This T cell receptor beta chain was documented in a study of T cells in Graves' hyperthyroidism and ophthalmopathy. This clonotype was observed many times. The antigen is undetermined. When ophthalmopathy did not progress within 18 months, Graves' hyperthyroidism was considered stable. Uncontrolled infection, other autoimmune disease, pregnancy and lactation each barred patients from inclusion. Together with thyroid ultrasound, orbital computed tomography, serum thyroxine and TRAb, clinical symptoms were used for diagnoses. Researchers amplified the TCR beta CDR3 regions from RNA transcripts. HTBI primers drove first-round RT-PCR of the TCR CDR3. MiXCR, run by TCRdb on the multiplex PCR reads, gives a single entry per CDR3 protein. The sample yields under 350,000 distinct CDR3 sequences, roughly a fifth seen once. Germline V CDR1 and CDR2: ENHRY, SYGVKD. V lost 3 bases and J lost 2, with 15 bases in between. The CDR3 has 16 amino acids.

Study-wide results and limits: Most clonotypes expanded in the thyroid (above 0.001) were also present in blood.

This clonotype was sampled from a woman in her forties or fifties with Graves' hyperthyroidism. The specimen was blood. This chain links TRBV10-3 with TRBJ2-3; D perhaps matches TRBD2 (5 bases). The DNA of the CDR3 is TGTGCCATCAGTGAACCGGCCGGGAAATACACAGATACGCAGTATTTT. Translated, it gives CAISEPAGKYTDTQYF.